The 21 T cell receptor beta chains below all came from one sample that was sequenced in a study of CD8+ T cells in alopecia areata. RNA was isolated and reverse transcribed to cDNA, the sequencing template. This table comes from immunoSEQ multiplex PCR, and its TCRdb copy is limited to in-frame clones, with some not included. This table has roughly 150,000 clones, 62% appearing once. The sequenced sample consisted of CD8+ T cells sorted from blood. These receptors originate from a human donor in good health.

This clone was detected a few times. The same CDR3 can be traced to other DNA sequences in this sample. The chain links TRBV7-9 to TRBJ2-7; no clear D. The CDR3 runs to 11 residues. CDR1 and CDR2 (germline): SEHNR, FQNEAQ (reference sequence). With 1 base removed from V and 6 bases from J, the gap between germline ends came to 4 bases. CDR3 sequence: CASSLGVEQYF. CDR3 DNA: TGTGCCAGCAGCTTAGGGGTCGAGCAGTACTTC.

J is TRBJ2-3 and V is TRBV9; TRBD2 aligns across 7 bases. With 4 bases clipped from V and 4 bases from J, the junction kept 9 bases outside the gene matches. The germline CDR1 and CDR2 sequences are SGDLS and YYNGEE. This CDR3 contains 15 residues. In DNA, the CDR3 is TGTGCCAGCAGCCCCCACCCCCGGGAGGCAGATACGCAGTATTTT. Translating it yields CASSPHPREADTQYF.

This rearrangement joins TRBV27 to TRBJ1-5; weak D call: TRBD1 (5 bases). CDR1 MNHEY and CDR2 SMNVEV come from the germline V gene (reference sequence). V lost 3 bases and J 5 bases, leaving 11 bases between the germline ends. This CDR3 contains 14 residues. CDR3 DNA: TGTGCCAGCAGTTTGGGCCTAGGGGATCAGCCCCAGCATTTT. Its translation is CASSLGLGDQPQHF.

The chain uses TRBV7-9 and TRBJ2-7; D may be TRBD2 (6 bases). Germline-derived CDR1 and CDR2 are SEHNR and FQNEAQ (reference sequence). This CDR3 contains 12 residues. Trimming took off 2 bases at V and 9 bases at J, with 11 bases between the two ends. CDR3 DNA sequence: TGTGCCAGCAGCTTATGGGGGGACGTGCAGTACTTC. Translating it yields CASSLWGDVQYF.

CDR3: CATSRGVQEELFF. In DNA, the CDR3 is TGTGCCACCAGCAGGGGGGTTCAGGAGGAGCTGTTTTTT. The V and J genes are TRBV15 and TRBJ2-2; D possibly matches TRBD1 or TRBD2 (5 bases each). Between the trimmed V and J ends, which lost 3 bases and 10 bases, there was a span of 12 bases. This CDR3 contains 13 residues. In germline, CDR1 is LNHNV, CDR2 YYDKDF (reference sequence). The full variable domain, in which reference TRBV15 and TRBJ2-2 provide the parts outside the CDR3, is DAMVIQNPRYQVTQFGKPVTLSCSQTLNHNVMYWYQQKSSQAPKLLFHYYDKDFNNEADTPDNFQSRRPNTSFCFLDIRSPGLGDTAMYLCATSRGVQEELFFGEGSRLTVL.

The chain combines TRBV25-1 with TRBJ2-1; no reliable D call. CDR1 is MGHDK and CDR2 is SYGVNS in the germline V gene. V was pared by 4 bases and J by 10 bases, with 11 bases between. CDR3 size: 12 residues. The CDR3 DNA sequence: TGTGCCAGCAGTGCTAGGGTGGAGGAGCAGTTCTTC. Protein product: CASSARVEEQFF.

This clone was detected a few times. The rearrangement joins TRBV13 to TRBJ2-1; D call uncertain. The germline V gene encodes CDR1 PRHDT and CDR2 FYEKMQ (reference sequence). There are 16 residues in the CDR3. The germline V and J ends were trimmed by 0 bases and 0 bases, with 9 bases remaining between them. CDR3 amino acids: CASSLGRPSSYNEQFF. CDR3 nucleotide sequence: TGTGCCAGCAGCTTAGGTCGGCCGAGCTCCTACAATGAGCAGTTCTTC.

The chain carries TRBV11-2 and TRBJ2-1; D may be TRBD2 (5 bases). The CDR3 has 15 amino acids. CDR1 is SGHAT and CDR2 is FQNNGV in the germline V gene. V was pared by 1 base and J by 2 bases, with 9 bases between. The CDR3 spells CASSLARGPYNEQFF. The CDR3 coding sequence is TGTGCCAGCAGCTTAGCTAGAGGGCCCTACAATGAGCAGTTCTTC.

In this sample, this clone turned up a few times. V usage is TRBV27 and J usage is TRBJ2-7; D not certain. Germline values: CDR1 MNHEY, CDR2 SMNVEV (reference sequence). Trimming removed 3 bases at V and 6 bases at J, with 12 bases between. CDR3 size: 13 residues. The DNA of the CDR3 is TGTGCCAGCAGTTTCGTAGGGTTCGGCGAGCAGTACTTC. It specifies CASSFVGFGEQYF.

The chain employs TRBV7-9 and TRBJ2-7; TRBD2 matches 14 bases. The J segment lost 5 bases and the V segment lost 1 base, leaving 4 bases of the junction unmatched. The CDR3 is 16 amino acids. CDR1 is SEHNR, CDR2 FQNEAQ, per germline (reference sequence). DNA for the CDR3: TGTGCCAGCAGCTTAGTAGGGACTAGCGGGAGTAACGAGCAGTACTTC. Residues: CASSLVGTSGSNEQYF.

This clone turned up a few times. The rearrangement joins TRBV5-6 to TRBJ2-1; no definite D call. CDR3 length: 14 residues. Germline V gene data show CDR1 as SGHDT and CDR2 as YYEEEE. Trimming pared 2 bases from V and 15 bases from J, leaving 21 bases between. The CDR3 loop is CASSFDRRASETFF. The DNA for the CDR3 is TGTGCCAGCAGCTTCGATCGCCGGGCCTCAGAGACGTTCTTC.

The chain links TRBV9 to TRBJ2-2; D remains ambiguous. Deletions cut 5 bases from V and 3 bases from J, with 14 bases between. The CDR3 is 15 residues long. The germline gives CDR1 SGDLS, CDR2 YYNGEE. The CDR3 bases are TGTGCCAGCAGGGACGACCTACAAGACACCGGGGAGCTGTTTTTT. Translating it yields CASRDDLQDTGELFF.

The chain employs TRBV14 and TRBJ2-7; D assignment may be TRBD1 or TRBD2 (6 bases each). CDR3 length: 16 amino acids. V was trimmed by 3 bases and J by 6 bases, leaving 21 bases between them. Germline V gene sequence: CDR1 SGHDN, CDR2 FVKESK. This chain's CDR3 is CASSHDRGGPRSEQYF. Here the CDR3 DNA reads TGTGCCAGCAGCCACGATAGAGGGGGGCCCAGGAGCGAGCAGTACTTC. The variable domain in full, completed from reference TRBV14 and TRBJ2-7, reads EAGVTQFPSHSVIEKGQTVTLRCDPISGHDNLYWYRRVMGKEIKFLLHFVKESKQDESGMPNNRFLAERTGGTYSTLKVQPAELEDSGVYFCASSHDRGGPRSEQYFGPGTRLTVT.

The chain joins TRBV5-4 to TRBJ2-7; TRBD1 matches at 9 bases. CDR3 length equals 13 residues. CDR1 and CDR2 (germline): SGHNT, YYREEE (reference sequence). Trimming took 5 bases from V and 5 from J; bases not matched to a gene: 5. In DNA form, the CDR3 reads TGTGCCAGCAGACCGGACAGGGGCGACGAGCAGTACTTC. Protein: CASRPDRGDEQYF.

The rearrangement links TRBV9 to TRBJ2-7, with D maybe TRBD1 (6 bases). The V gene's germline CDR1 is SGDLS and CDR2 YYNGEE. V shed 0 bases and J shed 2 bases, with 9 bases lying between them. The CDR3 runs 14 residues. This CDR3 is CASSVAGAAYEQYF. The CDR3 DNA follows: TGTGCCAGCAGCGTAGCAGGGGCCGCCTACGAGCAGTACTTC.

This chain joins TRBV7-9 and TRBJ2-1; D gene ambiguous. This CDR3 is 12 amino acids long. Germline assignment: CDR1 SEHNR and CDR2 FQNEAQ (reference sequence). Trimming shortened V by 0 bases and J by 6 bases, and 3 bases separated the two germline ends. The DNA for the CDR3 is TGTGCCAGCAGCTTAGCGTTCAATGAGCAGTTCTTC. Its translation: CASSLAFNEQFF.

The V call is TRBV19, the J call TRBJ2-1; TRBD2 might be the D (6 bases). The CDR3 runs 13 residues. Trimming removed 7 bases from V and 7 bases from J, with 14 bases in between. Per germline, CDR1 LNHDA and CDR2 SQIVND (reference sequence). CDR3: CASTLAIGNEQFF. CDR3 bases: TGTGCCAGTACCCTAGCGATAGGGAATGAGCAGTTCTTC.

This chain joins TRBV28 and TRBJ2-7, with D possibly being TRBD2 (6 bases). The CDR3 contains 12 residues. In germline, CDR1 is MDHEN, CDR2 SYDVKM. The ends were cut back, 8 bases at V and 0 bases at J, with 8 bases in the middle. The CDR3 DNA reads TGTGCCAGCGGGGACTTCTCCTACGAGCAGTACTTC. Translating it yields CASGDFSYEQYF.

The rearrangement links TRBV29-1 to TRBJ2-3; D gene uncertain. This CDR3 spans 15 amino acids. CDR1 and CDR2 from the germline V gene are SQVTM and ANQGSEA. Deletions cut 2 bases from V and 4 bases from J, with 16 bases between. CDR3 protein: CSVESAAHLPDTQYF. The CDR3 DNA sequence: TGCAGCGTTGAAAGCGCAGCTCACCTACCAGATACGCAGTATTTT.

The V call is TRBV5-6, the J call TRBJ2-1; TRBD1 matches 10 bases. The CDR3 loop spans 15 amino acids. CDR1 is SGHDT and CDR2 is YYEEEE in the germline V gene. Losses at the gene ends were 4 bases for V and 4 bases for J; bases not matched to a gene: 5. CDR3 region: CASSGGTGVYNEQFF. The CDR3 DNA is TGTGCCAGCAGCGGCGGGACAGGGGTATACAATGAGCAGTTCTTC.

This clone showed up many times. The rearrangement joins TRBV7-9 to TRBJ1-1; TRBD1 matches 8 bases. The V segment lost 5 bases and the J segment 4 bases; nucleotides outside the gene matches: 6. The CDR3 spans 14 residues. Germline V gives CDR1 SEHNR, CDR2 FQNEAQ (reference sequence). CDR3 nucleotide sequence: TGTGCCAGCAGCGAAAACAGGGGGACCACTGAAGCTTTCTTT. Residues: CASSENRGTTEAFF.